This paragraph covers one T cell receptor (beta chain) sequence. Profiling relied on immunoSEQ multiplex PCR, and the TCRdb table lists in-frame clones only, not all of them. Of approximately 70,000 clones in the sample, 90% to 95% were seen once. The source of the sample is a study of T cell changes during pregnancy in multiple sclerosis. Trimming removed 4 bases at V and 8 bases at J, with 5 bases between. This CDR3 is 10 amino acids long. Germline V gene sequence: CDR1 MDHEN, CDR2 SYDVKM. The rearrangement uses TRBV28 and TRBJ1-2, with D unclear. This clonotype was sampled from a female donor with multiple sclerosis, enrolled in a pregnancy study. This specimen was CD4+ T cells from peripheral blood mononuclear cells, taken before pregnancy. DNA for the CDR3: TGTGCCAGCAGTTCGGGGGGCTACACCTTC. This translates into CASSSGGYTF.